Sequencing of this T cell receptor beta chain was carried out in a study of spatial heterogeneity in lung cancer. About the study: Sequences of the beta chain were consistently detected in greater numbers than alpha-chain sequences. Within tumor regions, the number of TCR transcripts tracked closely with a T cell module score obtained from matched bulk RNA-seq.

Overall study findings and caveats: For expanded intratumoral alpha and beta TCRs, counts tracked tumor mutation counts.

Each TCR cDNA molecule bore a unique molecular identifier. TCRdb re-called the 5' RACE reads with MiXCR, one entry per CDR3 protein. Counted here are around 15,000 distinct CDR3 sequences, approximately 7% occurring once; the ten biggest clones make up about 20%. This clonotype was counted many times. Its antigen remains unknown. As an off-target read in a library built for alpha chains, this beta chain has a frequency of little significance. Time point defined: sample taken at primary tumor resection. Unsorted whole RNA samples from tumor, nontumor lung or frozen PBMC were sequenced. The CDR3 has 16 amino acids. Germline V lookup: CDR1 SGDLS, CDR2 YYNGEE. V lost 4 bases and J 3 bases, leaving 16 bases between the germline ends.

The receptor was isolated from a female donor with early-stage non-small cell lung cancer. The J gene is TRBJ2-2, the V gene TRBV9, with a possible D match to TRBD1 (6 bases). The input for sequencing was lung tumor tissue, taken at surgery. Written as DNA, the CDR3 is TGTGCCAGCAGCCCGTGGGCAGGGGAGTACACCGGGGAGCTGTTTTTT. This codes for CASSPWAGEYTGELFF.